This T cell receptor beta chain was captured by sequencing in a study of cytomegalovirus exposure and HLA in healthy donors. Study summary: T cells numbering around 190 million yielded fewer than 140 million unique TCR beta sequences in an earlier analysis.

The PCR had 60 Vbeta and 13 Jbeta primers. Assay used: immunoSEQ multiplex PCR; TCRdb lists only in-frame clones, some missing. The table includes more than 80,000 clones, roughly 86% detected once. Study-wide findings and caveats: Cytomegalovirus association was assigned to about 150 TCR beta chains. A previous analysis found most TCR beta V segments productive roughly 90% or roughly 30% of the time. What TCR beta sequences reportedly achieved was accurate prediction of HLA-A and HLA-B alleles in most subjects.

To note about this clone: What it binds is not known.

The sequence was collected from a young man in good health and CMV-seropositive. Sample: PBMCs.

The CDR3, as DNA: TGTGCCACCCATACGGGGACACCCTCCTACGAGCAGTACTTC. Translation: CATHTGTPSYEQYF. The rearrangement joins TRBV28 to TRBJ2-7; TRBD1 is a possible D gene (6 bases). CDR3 size: 14 residues. Germline CDR1 reads MDHEN; CDR2 reads SYDVKM. Deletions cut 10 bases from V and 0 bases from J, with 16 bases between. The variable domain in full, with the rest retrieved from reference TRBV28 and TRBJ2-7, is DVKVTQSSRYLVKRTGEKVFLECVQDMDHENMFWYRQDPGLGLRLIYFSYDVKMKEKGDIPEGYSVSREKKERFSLILESASTNQTSMYLCATHTGTPSYEQYFGPGTRLTVT.